The clone carrying this T cell receptor beta chain was counted a single time. The sample belongs to a study of blood T cell repertoires in COVID-19. Study background: Acute and convalescent COVID-19 samples came from the United States, Italy and Spain.

This CDR3 is built from 15 residues. V lost 2 bases to trimming and J lost 6 bases; unmatched junction nucleotides: 9. Germline CDR1 reads MDHEN; CDR2 reads SYDVKM. Original handling: The assay estimated nucleated cells by amplifying reference gene primers. The repertoire was sequenced with immunoSEQ multiplex PCR; TCRdb's copy has only in-frame clones and lacks some. The V and J calls and clone size were taken over from that table, and D and trimming were inferred from the DNA. The table has 100,000 to 150,000 clones, 88% seen once. The source of this sequence is a man between 65 and 80 years old with active COVID-19. Sequenced sample: peripheral blood. This chain links TRBV28 with TRBJ1-2; 7 bases match TRBD1. Written as DNA, the CDR3 is TGTGCCAGCAGTTTAATTCAAGGGGGCATGAATGGCTACACCTTC. It specifies CASSLIQGGMNGYTF.